The present T cell receptor (beta chain) was sequenced within a study of sequential checkpoint blockade in melanoma. The treatment was: randomized to nivolumab then ipilimumab (arm A) or the reverse (arm B). Generated by immunoSEQ multiplex PCR, the TCRdb table keeps only in-frame clones and is missing some. The sample has roughly 2,000 clones, around 20% seen once. CDR3 length: 18 residues. V lost 5 bases to trimming and J lost 1 base, with 23 bases between them. Germline lookup yields CDR1 MGHRA and CDR2 YSYEKL. The sequenced sample was tumor tissue (inferred from file names), obtained from a patient given nivolumab and ipilimumab in sequence. The receptor comes from a human donor with melanoma. The V call is TRBV4-1, the J call TRBJ2-5; D may be TRBD1 (6 bases). CDR3 residues: CASSALSGGAVLQETQYF. The CDR3 coding sequence is TGCGCCAGCAGCGCCCTAAGTGGGGGCGCAGTACTCCAAGAGACCCAGTACTTC.